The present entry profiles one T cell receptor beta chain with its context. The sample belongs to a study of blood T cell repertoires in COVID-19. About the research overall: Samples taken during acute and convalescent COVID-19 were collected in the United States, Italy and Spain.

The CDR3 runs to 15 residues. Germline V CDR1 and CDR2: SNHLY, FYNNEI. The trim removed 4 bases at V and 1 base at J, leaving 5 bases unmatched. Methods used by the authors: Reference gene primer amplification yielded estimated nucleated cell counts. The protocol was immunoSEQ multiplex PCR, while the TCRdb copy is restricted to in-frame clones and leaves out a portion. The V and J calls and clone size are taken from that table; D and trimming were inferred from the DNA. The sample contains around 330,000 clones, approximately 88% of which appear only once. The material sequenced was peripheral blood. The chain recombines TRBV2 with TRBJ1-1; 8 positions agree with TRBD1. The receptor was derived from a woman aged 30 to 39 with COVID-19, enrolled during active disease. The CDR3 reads CASSAGGVRNTEAFF. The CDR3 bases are TGTGCCAGCAGTGCAGGGGGCGTACGGAACACTGAAGCTTTCTTT.